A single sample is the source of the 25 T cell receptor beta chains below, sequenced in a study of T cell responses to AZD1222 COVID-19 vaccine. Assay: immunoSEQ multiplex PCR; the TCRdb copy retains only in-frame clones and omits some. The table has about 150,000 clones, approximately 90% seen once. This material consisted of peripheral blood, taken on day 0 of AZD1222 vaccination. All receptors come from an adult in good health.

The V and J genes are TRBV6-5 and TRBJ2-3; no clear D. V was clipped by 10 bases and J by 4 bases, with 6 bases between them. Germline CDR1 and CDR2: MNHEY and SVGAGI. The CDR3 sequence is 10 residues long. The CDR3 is CATRADTQYF. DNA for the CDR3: TGTGCCACCCGGGCAGATACGCAGTATTTT.

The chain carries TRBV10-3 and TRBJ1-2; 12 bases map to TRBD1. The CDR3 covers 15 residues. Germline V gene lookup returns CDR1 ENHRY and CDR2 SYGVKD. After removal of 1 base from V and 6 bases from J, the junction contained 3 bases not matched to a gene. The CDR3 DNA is TGTGCCATCAGTGAGTGGGACAGGGGGCTTAATGGCTACACCTTC. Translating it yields CAISEWDRGLNGYTF.

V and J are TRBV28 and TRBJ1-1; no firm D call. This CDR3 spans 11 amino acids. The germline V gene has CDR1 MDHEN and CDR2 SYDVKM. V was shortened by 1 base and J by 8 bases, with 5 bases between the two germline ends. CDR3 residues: CASSLLGEAFF. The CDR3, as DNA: TGTGCCAGCAGTTTATTGGGAGAAGCTTTCTTT.

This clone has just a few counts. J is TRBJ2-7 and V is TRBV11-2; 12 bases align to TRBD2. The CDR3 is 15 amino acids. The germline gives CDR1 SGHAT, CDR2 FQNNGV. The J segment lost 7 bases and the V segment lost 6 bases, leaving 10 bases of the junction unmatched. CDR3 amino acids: CASRIPGLAGGEQYF. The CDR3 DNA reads TGTGCCAGCAGAATACCGGGACTAGCGGGTGGAGAGCAGTACTTC. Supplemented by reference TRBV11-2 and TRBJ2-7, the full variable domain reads EAGVAQSPRYKIIEKRQSVAFWCNPISGHATLYWYQQILGQGPKLLIQFQNNGVVDDSQLPKDRFSAERLKGVDSTLKIQPAKLEDSAVYLCASRIPGLAGGEQYFGPGTRLTVT.

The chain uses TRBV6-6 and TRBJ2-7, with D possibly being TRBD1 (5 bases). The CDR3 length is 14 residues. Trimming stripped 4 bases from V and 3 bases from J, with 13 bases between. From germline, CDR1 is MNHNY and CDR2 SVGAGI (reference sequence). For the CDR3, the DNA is TGTGCCAGCAGTTCAGGGTACCCCTACTACGAGCAGTACTTC. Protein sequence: CASSSGYPYYEQYF.

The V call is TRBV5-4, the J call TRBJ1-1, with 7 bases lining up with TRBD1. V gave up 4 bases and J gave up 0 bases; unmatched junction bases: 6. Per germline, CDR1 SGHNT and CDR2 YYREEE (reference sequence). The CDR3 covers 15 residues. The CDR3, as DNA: TGTGCCAGCAGCACCGCGGGACAGCTGAACACTGAAGCTTTCTTT. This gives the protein CASSTAGQLNTEAFF.

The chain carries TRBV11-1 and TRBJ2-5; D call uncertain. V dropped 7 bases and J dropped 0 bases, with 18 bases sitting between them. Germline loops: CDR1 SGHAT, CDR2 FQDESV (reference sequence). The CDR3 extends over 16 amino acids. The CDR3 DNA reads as TGTGCCAGCACCCGCGATTTGGACGAGTACCAAGAGACCCAGTACTTC. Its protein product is CASTRDLDEYQETQYF.

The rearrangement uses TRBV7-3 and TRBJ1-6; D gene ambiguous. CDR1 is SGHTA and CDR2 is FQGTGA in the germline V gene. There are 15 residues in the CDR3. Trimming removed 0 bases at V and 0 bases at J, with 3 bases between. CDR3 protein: CASSLTSSYNSPLHF. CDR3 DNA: TGTGCCAGCAGCTTAACAAGCTCCTATAATTCACCCCTCCACTTT.

CDR3 nucleotides: TGTGCCAGTAGGGGACAACAAAGGGAGACCCAGTACTTC. Translation gives CASRGQQRETQYF. The V gene is TRBV19, the J gene TRBJ2-5; D is perhaps TRBD1 (6 bases). The germline V gene encodes CDR1 LNHDA and CDR2 SQIVND (reference sequence). V lost 6 bases and J lost 5, with 13 bases in between. The CDR3 runs 13 residues.

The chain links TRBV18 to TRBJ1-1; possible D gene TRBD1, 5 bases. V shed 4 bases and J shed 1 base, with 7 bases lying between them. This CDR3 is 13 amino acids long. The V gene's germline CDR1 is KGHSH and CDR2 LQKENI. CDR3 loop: CASSLDRNTEAFF. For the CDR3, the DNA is TGTGCCAGCTCACTAGACAGGAACACTGAAGCTTTCTTT.

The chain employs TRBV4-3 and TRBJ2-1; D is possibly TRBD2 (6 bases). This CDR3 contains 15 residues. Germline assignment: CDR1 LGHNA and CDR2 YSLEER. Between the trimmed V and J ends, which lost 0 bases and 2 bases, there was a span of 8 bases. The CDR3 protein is CASSQDERAYNEQFF. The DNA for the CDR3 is TGCGCCAGCAGCCAAGATGAGCGGGCCTACAATGAGCAGTTCTTC.

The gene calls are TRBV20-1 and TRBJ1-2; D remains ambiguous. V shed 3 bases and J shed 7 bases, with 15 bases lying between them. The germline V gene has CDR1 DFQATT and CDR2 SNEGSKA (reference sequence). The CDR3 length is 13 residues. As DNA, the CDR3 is TGCAGTGCTAGTGGAAAGGTCAATACTGGCTACACCTTC. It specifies CSASGKVNTGYTF.

The CDR3 DNA follows: TGTGCCAGCAGTTTCCAGGGGGTTGGTGAAAAACTGTTTTTT. Its protein is CASSFQGVGEKLFF. V usage is TRBV27 and J usage is TRBJ1-4, with 7 positions matching TRBD1. CDR1 MNHEY and CDR2 SMNVEV come from the germline V gene (reference sequence). V was clipped by 3 bases and J by 7 bases; unmatched bases: 5. This CDR3 region has 14 residues.

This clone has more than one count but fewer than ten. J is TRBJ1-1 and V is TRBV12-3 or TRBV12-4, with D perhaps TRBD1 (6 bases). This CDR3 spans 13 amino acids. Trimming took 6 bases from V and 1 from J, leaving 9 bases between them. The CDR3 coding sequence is TGTGCCAGCAGCAGACAGGAGAACACTGAAGCTTTCTTT. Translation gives CASSRQENTEAFF.

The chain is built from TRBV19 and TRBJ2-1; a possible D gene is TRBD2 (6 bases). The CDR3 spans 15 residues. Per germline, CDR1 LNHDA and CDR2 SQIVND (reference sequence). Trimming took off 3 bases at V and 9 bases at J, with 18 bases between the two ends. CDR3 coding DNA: TGTGCCAGTAGTATTTTATGGGACTCTGGGCGTGAGCAGTTCTTC. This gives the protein CASSILWDSGREQFF.

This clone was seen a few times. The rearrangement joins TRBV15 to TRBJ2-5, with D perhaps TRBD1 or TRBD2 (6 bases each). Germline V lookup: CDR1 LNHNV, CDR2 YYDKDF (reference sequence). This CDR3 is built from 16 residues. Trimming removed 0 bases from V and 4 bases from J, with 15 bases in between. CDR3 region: CATSREAGKGGETQYF. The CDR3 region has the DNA TGTGCCACCAGCAGAGAGGCAGGAAAGGGGGGAGAGACCCAGTACTTC. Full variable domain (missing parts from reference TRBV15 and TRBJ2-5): DAMVIQNPRYQVTQFGKPVTLSCSQTLNHNVMYWYQQKSSQAPKLLFHYYDKDFNNEADTPDNFQSRRPNTSFCFLDIRSPGLGDTAMYLCATSREAGKGGETQYFGPGTRLLVL.

The CDR3 DNA is TGTGCCATCAGTGGGAAGGGGGATTCAGGAAATGAGCAGTTCTTC. Protein sequence: CAISGKGDSGNEQFF. V and J are TRBV10-3 and TRBJ2-1, with D maybe TRBD1 (6 bases). The CDR3 loop spans 15 amino acids. Germline values: CDR1 ENHRY, CDR2 SYGVKD. V lost 4 bases and J 7 bases, leaving 17 bases between the germline ends.

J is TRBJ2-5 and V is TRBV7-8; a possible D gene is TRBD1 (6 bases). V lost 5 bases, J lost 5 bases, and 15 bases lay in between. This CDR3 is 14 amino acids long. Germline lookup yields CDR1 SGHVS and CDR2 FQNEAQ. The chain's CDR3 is CASSTHRVPETQYF. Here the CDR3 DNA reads TGTGCCAGCAGCACACACAGGGTCCCGGAGACCCAGTACTTC.

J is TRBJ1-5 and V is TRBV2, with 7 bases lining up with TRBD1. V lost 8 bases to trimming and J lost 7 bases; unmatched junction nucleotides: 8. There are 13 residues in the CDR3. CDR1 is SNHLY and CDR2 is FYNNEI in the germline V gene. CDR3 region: CASRQGTGQPQHF. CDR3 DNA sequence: TGTGCCAGCCGACAGGGTACGGGGCAGCCCCAGCATTTT.

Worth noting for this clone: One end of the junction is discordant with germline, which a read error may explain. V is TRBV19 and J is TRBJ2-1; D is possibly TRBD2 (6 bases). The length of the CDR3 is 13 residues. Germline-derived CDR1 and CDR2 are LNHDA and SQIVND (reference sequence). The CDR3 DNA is TGTGCCAGTAAACGGGAGAACCGAGATGAGCGGTTCTTC. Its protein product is CASKRENRDERFF.

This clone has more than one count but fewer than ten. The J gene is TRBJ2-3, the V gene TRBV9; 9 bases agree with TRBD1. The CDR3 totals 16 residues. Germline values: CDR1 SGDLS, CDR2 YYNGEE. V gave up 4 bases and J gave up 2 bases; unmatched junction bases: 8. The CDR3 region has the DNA TGTGCCAGCAGCCTCCGGACAGGGGACTTCACAGATACGCAGTATTTT. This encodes CASSLRTGDFTDTQYF.

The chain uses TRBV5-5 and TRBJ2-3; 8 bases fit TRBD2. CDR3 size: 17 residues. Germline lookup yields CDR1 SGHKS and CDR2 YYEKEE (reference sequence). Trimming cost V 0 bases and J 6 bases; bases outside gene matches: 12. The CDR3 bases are TGTGCCAGCAGCTTGGGGTATATCAGCGGGAGTTTTGATACGCAGTATTTT. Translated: CASSLGYISGSFDTQYF.

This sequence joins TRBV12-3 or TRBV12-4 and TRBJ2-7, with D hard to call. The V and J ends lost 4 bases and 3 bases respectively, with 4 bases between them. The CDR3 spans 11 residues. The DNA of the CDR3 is TGTGCCAGCAGTTCAGACTACGAGCAGTACTTC. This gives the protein CASSSDYEQYF.

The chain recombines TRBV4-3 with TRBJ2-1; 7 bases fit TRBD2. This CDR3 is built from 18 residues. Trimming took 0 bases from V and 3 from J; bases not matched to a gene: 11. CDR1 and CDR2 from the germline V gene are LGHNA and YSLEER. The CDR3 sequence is CASSQDARTSEYYNEQFF. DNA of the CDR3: TGCGCCAGCAGCCAAGACGCCAGGACTAGTGAATACTACAATGAGCAGTTCTTC.

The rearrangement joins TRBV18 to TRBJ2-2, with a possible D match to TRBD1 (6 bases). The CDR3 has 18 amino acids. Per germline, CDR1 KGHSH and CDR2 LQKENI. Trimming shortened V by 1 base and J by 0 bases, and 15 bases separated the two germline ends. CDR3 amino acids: CASSPLARDITNTGELFF. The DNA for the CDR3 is TGTGCCAGCTCACCACTAGCCAGGGACATAACGAACACCGGGGAGCTGTTTTTT.